Included here is one TCR beta chain sequence, with context. This clone's antigen is unknown. Per-nucleotide qualities are absent, and no much larger clonotype sits a single base away. The data belong to a study of blood T cell repertoires in COVID-19 (dated by TCRdb to the early 2020s). With respect to the entire study: Samples from collaborators originated in the United States, Italy and Spain and spanned both the acute and convalescent phases of COVID-19. The prospective study material was composed of cDNA or gDNA derived from T cells, B-cell-depleted T cells, or PBMCs. The dataset comprised deeply sampled blood TCRbeta repertoires from subjects exposed to, actively infected with, or recovered from COVID-19. The repertoires were released in a freely available public database meant as a resource for research on the immune response to SARS-CoV-2. Samples came from the ongoing ImmuneRACE study (first 160 participants) plus 1,254 subjects from 6 global collaborators. Sample metadata almost always included a de-identified subject ID, COVID-19 status, age in years and sex. Where HLA class I and class II types were available, the types were taken from metadata supplied by the sample provider, not from assay-based typing.

Participants in the prospective study were aged 18 to 89 years, lived in about two dozen United States geographic areas, and enrolled through a virtual design. Cohort assignment in the prospective study relied on participant-reported clinical history from a screening survey and a study questionnaire. ImmuneRACE Cohort 3 recovered participants were defined by two consecutive negative NP/OP PCR tests, healthcare professional clearance, or symptom resolution. Mobile phlebotomists in the prospective study collected whole blood, serum and a nasopharyngeal or oropharyngeal swab from every participant. Over a roughly 2-month period, participants in the prospective study had the option of providing additional blood draws and questionnaires. Prospective study blood samples were shipped either frozen or at room temperature before DNA extraction. TCRbeta CDR3 regions were amplified from genomic DNA using the immunoSEQ Assay, a bias-controlled multiplex PCR. Concerning the study's data processing: Nucleated cell counts per sample were estimated from amplification of reference gene primers within the assay. To quantify the absolute abundance of each unique TCRbeta CDR3 rearrangement, sequence reads were collapsed and filtered. For each sample, productive Simpson clonality was calculated as the square root of Simpson's diversity index across productive rearrangements. TCRdb re-hosts the immuneACCESS table, in-frame sequences only. Its copies lack some clones; in the studies checked, an unresolved V gene accounts for under half of them, and the cause for the rest is not known. Clone size and V and J calls were adopted from that table, with D and trimming inferred from the DNA. In all, the sample holds hundreds of thousands of clones, and about 85% of those were seen once. The ten largest clonotypes hold under 20% of the sample.

Overall study results and their limits: How much clinical and demographic metadata was included differed by source and by participant, and the metadata was provided uncurated.

As encoded in the germline V gene, CDR1 is SGHDT while CDR2 is YYEEEE. Spanning cysteine to phenylalanine, the CDR3 consists of 16 amino acids. The sequence is cut down to CDR3 DNA, 48 bases in frame from base 1. V ends up 0 bases short and J 6 bases short, with an unmatched junction base count of 7. What was sequenced was PBMCs or T cells enriched from blood (not recorded which). The sequence is built from TRBV5-6 and TRBJ2-3; 10 central bases correspond to TRBD2. The TCR comes from a man in his forties or fifties who had recovered from COVID-19. The bases read TGTGCCAGCAGCTTGGTTGCTAGCGGGAGAGGGGATACGCAGTATTTT. The resulting protein is CASSLVASGRGDTQYF. With all but the CDR3 taken from the reference TRBV5-6 and TRBJ2-3 genes, the full variable domain is: DAGVTQSPTHLIKTRGQQVTLRCSPKSGHDTVSWYQQALGQGPQFIFQYYEEEERQRGNFPDRFSGHQFPNYSSELNVNALLLGDSALYLCASSLVASGRGDTQYFGPGTRLTVL.